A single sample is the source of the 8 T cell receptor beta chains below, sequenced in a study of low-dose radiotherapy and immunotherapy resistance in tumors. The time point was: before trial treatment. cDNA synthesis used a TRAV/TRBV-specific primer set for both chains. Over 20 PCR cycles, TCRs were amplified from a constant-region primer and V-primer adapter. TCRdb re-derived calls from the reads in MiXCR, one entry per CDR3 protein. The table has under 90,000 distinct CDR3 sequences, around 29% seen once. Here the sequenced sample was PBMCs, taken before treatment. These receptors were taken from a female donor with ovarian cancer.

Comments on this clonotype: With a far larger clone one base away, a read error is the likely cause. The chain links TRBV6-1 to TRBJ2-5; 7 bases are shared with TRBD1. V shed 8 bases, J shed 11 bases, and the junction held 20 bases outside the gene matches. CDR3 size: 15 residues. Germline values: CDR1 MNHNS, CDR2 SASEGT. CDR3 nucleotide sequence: TGTGCCAGCTCACAGGGGATAAACTCCTACAATGAGCAGTACTTC. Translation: CASSQGINSYNEQYF.

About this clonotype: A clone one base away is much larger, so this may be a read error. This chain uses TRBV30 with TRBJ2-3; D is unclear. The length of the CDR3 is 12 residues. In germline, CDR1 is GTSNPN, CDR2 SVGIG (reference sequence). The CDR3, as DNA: TGTGCCTGTAGTGATCTCTCGGATACGCAGTATTTT. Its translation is CACSDLSDTQYF.

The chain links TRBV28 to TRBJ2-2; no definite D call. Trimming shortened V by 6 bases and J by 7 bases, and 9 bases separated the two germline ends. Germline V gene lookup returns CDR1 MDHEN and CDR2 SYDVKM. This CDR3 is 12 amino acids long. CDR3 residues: CASSRRVGELFF. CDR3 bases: TGTGCCAGCAGCCGACGCGTCGGGGAGCTGTTTTTT.

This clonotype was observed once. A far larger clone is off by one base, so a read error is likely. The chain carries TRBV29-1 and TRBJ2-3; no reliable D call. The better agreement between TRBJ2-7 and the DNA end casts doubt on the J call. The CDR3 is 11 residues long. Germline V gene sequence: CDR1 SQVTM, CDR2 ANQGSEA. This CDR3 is CSIVMTYEQYF. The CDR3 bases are TGCAGCATTGTGATGACCTACGAGCAGTACTTC.

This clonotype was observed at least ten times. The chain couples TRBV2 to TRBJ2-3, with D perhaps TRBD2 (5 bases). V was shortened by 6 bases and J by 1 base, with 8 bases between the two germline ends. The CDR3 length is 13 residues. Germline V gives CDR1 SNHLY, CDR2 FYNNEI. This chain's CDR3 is CASRRTGTDTQYF. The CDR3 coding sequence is TGTGCCAGCAGAAGGACTGGCACAGATACGCAGTATTTT.

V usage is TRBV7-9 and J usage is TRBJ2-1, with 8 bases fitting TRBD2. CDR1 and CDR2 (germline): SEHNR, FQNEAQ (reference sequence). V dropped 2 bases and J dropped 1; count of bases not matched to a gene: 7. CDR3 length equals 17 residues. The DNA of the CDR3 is TGTGCCAGCAGCTTAAGGGCGGGAGGAGGGTCCTACAATGAGCAGTTCTTC. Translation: CASSLRAGGGSYNEQFF. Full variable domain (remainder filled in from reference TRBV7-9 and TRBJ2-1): DTGVSQNPRHKITKRGQNVTFRCDPISEHNRLYWYRQTLGQGPEFLTYFQNEAQLEKSRLLSDRFSAERPKGSFSTLEIQRTEQGDSAMYLCASSLRAGGGSYNEQFFGPGTRLTVL.

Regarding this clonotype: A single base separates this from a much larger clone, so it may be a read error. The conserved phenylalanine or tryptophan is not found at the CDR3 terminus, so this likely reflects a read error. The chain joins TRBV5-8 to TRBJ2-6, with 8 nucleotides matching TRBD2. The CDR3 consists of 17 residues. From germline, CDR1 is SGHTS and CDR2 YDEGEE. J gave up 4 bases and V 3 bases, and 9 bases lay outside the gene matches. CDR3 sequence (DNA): TGTGCCAGCAGCTCGCTAGCGGGTCTGCGGGGGGCCAACGTCCTGACTCTC. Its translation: CASSSLAGLRGANVLTL.

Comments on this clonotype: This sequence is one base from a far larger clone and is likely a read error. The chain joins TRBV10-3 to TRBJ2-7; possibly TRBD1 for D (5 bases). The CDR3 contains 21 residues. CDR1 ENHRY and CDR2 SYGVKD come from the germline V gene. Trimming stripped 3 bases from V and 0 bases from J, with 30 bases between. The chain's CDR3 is CAISDFRGTGLILLNSYEQYF. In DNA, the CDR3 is TGTGCCATCAGTGATTTCCGAGGAACAGGCCTGATACTCTTGAACTCCTACGAGCAGTACTTC.